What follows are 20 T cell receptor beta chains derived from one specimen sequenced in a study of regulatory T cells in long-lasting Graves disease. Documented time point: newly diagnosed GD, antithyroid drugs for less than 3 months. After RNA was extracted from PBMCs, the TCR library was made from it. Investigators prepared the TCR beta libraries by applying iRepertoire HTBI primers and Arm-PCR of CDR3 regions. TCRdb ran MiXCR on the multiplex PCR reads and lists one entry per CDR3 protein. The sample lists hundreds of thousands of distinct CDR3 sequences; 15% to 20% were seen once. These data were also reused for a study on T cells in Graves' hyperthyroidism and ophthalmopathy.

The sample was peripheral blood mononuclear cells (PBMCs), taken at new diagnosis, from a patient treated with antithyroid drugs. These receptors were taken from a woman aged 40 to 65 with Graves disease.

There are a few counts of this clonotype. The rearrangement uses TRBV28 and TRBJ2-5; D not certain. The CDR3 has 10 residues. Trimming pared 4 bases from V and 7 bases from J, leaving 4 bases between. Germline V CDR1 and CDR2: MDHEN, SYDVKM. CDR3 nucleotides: TGTGCCAGCAGTTCAGGGACCCAGTACTTC. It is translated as CASSSGTQYF.

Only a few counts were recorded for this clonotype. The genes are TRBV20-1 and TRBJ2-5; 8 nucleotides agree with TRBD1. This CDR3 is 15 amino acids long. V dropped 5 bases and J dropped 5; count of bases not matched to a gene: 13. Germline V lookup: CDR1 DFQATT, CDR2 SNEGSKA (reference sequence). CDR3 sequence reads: CSAENYKQGVETQYF. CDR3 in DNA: TGCAGTGCTGAAAATTACAAACAGGGGGTCGAGACCCAGTACTTC.

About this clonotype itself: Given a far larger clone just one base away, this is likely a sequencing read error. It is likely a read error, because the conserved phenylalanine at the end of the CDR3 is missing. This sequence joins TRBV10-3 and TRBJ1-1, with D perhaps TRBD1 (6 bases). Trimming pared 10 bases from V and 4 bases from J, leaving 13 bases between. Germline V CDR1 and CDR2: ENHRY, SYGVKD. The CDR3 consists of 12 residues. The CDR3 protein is CASRLRGTEAFS. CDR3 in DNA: TGTGCCAGCAGACTCAGGGGCACTGAAGCTTTCTCT.

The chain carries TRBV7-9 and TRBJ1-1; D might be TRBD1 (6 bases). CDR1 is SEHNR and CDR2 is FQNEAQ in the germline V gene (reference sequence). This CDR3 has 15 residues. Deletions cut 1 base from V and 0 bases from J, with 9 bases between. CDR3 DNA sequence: TGTGCCAGCAGCTTAGTGACAGGATTGAACACTGAAGCTTTCTTT. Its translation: CASSLVTGLNTEAFF.

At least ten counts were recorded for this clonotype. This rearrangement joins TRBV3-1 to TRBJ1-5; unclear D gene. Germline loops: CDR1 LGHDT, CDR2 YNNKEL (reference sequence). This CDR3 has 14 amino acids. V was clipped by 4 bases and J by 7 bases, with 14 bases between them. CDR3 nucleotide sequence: TGTGCCAGCAGCCCCGCCCGGGTGGCGCAGCCCCAGCATTTT. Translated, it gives CASSPARVAQPQHF. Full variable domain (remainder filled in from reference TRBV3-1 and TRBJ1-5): DTAVSQTPKYLVTQMGNDKSIKCEQNLGHDTMYWYKQDSKKFLKIMFSYNNKELIINETVPNRFSPKSPDKAHLNLHINSLELGDSAVYFCASSPARVAQPQHFGDGTRLSIL.

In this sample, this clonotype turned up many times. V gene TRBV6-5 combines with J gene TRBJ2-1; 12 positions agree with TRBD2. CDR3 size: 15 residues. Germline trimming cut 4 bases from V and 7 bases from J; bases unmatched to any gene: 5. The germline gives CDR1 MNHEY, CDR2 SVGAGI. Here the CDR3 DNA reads TGTGCCAGCAGTTCCCTGACTAGCGGGGGAAATGAGCAGTTCTTC. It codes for CASSSLTSGGNEQFF.

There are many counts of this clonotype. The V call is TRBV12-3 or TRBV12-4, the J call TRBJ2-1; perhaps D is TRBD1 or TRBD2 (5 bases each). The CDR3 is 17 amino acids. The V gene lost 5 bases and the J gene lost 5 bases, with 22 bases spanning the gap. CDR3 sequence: CASSPGLFVGLNNEQFF. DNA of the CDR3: TGTGCCAGCAGTCCAGGGCTCTTCGTCGGACTTAACAATGAGCAGTTCTTC.

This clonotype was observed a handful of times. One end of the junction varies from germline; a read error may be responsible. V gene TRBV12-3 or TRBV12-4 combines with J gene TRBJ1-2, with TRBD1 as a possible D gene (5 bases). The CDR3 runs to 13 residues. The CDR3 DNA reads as TGTGCCAGCACTGCAAGAAGGGGTTATGGCTGCACCTTC. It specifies CASTARRGYGCTF.

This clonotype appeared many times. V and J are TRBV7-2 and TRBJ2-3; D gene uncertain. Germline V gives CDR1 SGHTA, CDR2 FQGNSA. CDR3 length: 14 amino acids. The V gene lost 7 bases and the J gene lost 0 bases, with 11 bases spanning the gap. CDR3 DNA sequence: TGTGCCAGCAAACCCTTTCTCAGCACAGATACGCAGTATTTT. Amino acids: CASKPFLSTDTQYF.

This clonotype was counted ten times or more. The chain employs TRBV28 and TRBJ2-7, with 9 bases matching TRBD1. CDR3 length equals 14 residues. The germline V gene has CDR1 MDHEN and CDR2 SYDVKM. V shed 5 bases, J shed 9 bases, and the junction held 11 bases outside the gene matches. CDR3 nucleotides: TGTGCCAGCAGTCCGGATCGACAGGGGGGGTGGCAGTACTTC. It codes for CASSPDRQGGWQYF. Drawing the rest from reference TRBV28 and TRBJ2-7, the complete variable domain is DVKVTQSSRYLVKRTGEKVFLECVQDMDHENMFWYRQDPGLGLRLIYFSYDVKMKEKGDIPEGYSVSREKKERFSLILESASTNQTSMYLCASSPDRQGGWQYFGPGTRLTVT.

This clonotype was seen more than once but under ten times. The CDR3 is CASSSSGGAVPGELFF. The CDR3 region has the DNA TGTGCCAGCAGCTCTTCAGGGGGCGCGGTCCCCGGGGAGCTGTTTTTT. V and J are TRBV7-9 and TRBJ2-2; 8 nucleotides match TRBD1. CDR1 and CDR2 (germline): SEHNR, FQNEAQ (reference sequence). V shed 4 bases and J 6 bases; nucleotides not matched to a gene: 10. This CDR3 contains 16 residues. Full variable domain (outside the CDR3, taken from reference TRBV7-9 and TRBJ2-2): DTGVSQNPRHKITKRGQNVTFRCDPISEHNRLYWYRQTLGQGPEFLTYFQNEAQLEKSRLLSDRFSAERPKGSFSTLEIQRTEQGDSAMYLCASSSSGGAVPGELFFGEGSRLTVL.

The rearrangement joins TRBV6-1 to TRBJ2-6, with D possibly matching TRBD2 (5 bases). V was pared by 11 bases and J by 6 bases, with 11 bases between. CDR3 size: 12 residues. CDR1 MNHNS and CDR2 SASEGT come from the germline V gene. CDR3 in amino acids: CAPGREANVLTF. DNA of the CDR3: TGTGCCCCCGGCCGGGAGGCCAACGTCCTGACTTTC.

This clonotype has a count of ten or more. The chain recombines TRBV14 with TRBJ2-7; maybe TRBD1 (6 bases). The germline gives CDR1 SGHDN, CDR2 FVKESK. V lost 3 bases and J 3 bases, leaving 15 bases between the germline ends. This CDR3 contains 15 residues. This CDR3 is CASSQRQGLVYEQYF. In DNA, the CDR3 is TGTGCCAGCAGCCAGCGGCAGGGGTTGGTCTACGAGCAGTACTTC.

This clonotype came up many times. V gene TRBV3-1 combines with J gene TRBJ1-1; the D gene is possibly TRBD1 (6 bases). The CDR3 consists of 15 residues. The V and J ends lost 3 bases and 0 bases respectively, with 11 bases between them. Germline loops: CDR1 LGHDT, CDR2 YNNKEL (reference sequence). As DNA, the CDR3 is TGTGCCAGCAGCCACCGGGACAAAATGAACACTGAAGCTTTCTTT. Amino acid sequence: CASSHRDKMNTEAFF.

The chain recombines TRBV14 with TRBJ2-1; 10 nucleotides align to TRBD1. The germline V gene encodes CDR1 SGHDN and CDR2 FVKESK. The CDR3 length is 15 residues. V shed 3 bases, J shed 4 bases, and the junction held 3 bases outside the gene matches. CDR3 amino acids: CASSHWTGGYNEQFF. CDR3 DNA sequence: TGTGCCAGCAGCCATTGGACAGGGGGGTACAATGAGCAGTTCTTC.

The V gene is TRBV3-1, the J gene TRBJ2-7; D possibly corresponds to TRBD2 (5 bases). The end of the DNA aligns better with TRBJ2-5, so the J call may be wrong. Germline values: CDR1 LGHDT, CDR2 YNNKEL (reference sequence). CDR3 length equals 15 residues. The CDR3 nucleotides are TGTGCCAGCAGACCATCCTTTACCCCGGGGGAGACCCAGTACTTC. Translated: CASRPSFTPGETQYF.

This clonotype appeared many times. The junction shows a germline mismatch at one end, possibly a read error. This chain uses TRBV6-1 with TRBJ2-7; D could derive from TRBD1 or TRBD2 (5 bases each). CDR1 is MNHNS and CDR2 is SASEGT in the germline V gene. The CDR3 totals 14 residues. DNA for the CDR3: TGTGCCAGCAGTGAAGCGGGACGCCGGTCCTCACTGGACTTC. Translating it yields CASSEAGRRSSLDF.

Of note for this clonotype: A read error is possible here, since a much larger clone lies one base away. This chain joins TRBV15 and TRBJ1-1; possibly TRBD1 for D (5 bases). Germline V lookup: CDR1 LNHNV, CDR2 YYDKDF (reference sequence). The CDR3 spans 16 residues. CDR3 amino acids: CATSRGNAGMNTEALF. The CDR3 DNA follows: TGTGCCACCAGCAGAGGGAATGCAGGGATGAACACTGAAGCTCTCTTT.

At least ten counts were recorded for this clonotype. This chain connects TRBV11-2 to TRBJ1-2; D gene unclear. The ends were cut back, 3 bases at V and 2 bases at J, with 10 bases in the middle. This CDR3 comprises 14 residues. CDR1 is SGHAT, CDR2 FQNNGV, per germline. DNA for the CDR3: TGTGCCAGCAGCTTTTTTGAGGCGAACTATGGCTACACCTTC. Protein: CASSFFEANYGYTF.

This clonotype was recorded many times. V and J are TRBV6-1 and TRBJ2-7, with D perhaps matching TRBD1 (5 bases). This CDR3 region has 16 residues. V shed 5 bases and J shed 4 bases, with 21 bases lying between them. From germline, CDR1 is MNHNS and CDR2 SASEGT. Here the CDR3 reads CASSIGRGPKTYEQYF. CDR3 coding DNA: TGTGCCAGCAGTATCGGAAGGGGCCCTAAGACTTACGAGCAGTACTTC.